The TCR beta chain described here comes from a study of T-cell memory formation after mild COVID-19. In this sample, this clonotype turned up a few times. The CDR3 is 15 amino acids. CDR1 is MNHEY and CDR2 is SMNVEV in the germline V gene (reference sequence). Losses at the gene ends were 5 bases for V and 5 bases for J; bases not matched to a gene: 10. From the 5' RACE reads, TCRdb called clonotypes with MiXCR, one entry per CDR3 protein. This table has under 250,000 distinct CDR3 sequences, 9.4% appearing once. The origin of this receptor is a young man who had mild COVID-19 (a few samples of this study predate the infection). Cell type and time point are not known. This rearrangement joins TRBV27 to TRBJ2-5; 8 bases line up with TRBD1. Input material: PBMCs or a T cell subset sorted from them (not recorded which). The CDR3 DNA reads TGTGCCAGCAGTCCGCGGACAGGGTCGAGGGAGACCCAGTACTTC. Protein: CASSPRTGSRETQYF.